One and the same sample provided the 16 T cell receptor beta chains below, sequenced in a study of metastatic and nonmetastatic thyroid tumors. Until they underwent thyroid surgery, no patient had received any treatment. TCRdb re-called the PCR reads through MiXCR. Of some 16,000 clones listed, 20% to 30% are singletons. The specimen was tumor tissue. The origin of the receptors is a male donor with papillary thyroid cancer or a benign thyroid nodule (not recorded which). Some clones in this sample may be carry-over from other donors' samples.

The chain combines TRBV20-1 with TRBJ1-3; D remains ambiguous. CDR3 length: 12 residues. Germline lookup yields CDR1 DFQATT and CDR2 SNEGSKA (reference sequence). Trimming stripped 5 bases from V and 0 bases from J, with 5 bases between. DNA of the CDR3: TGCAGTGCTCGTCCCTCTGGAAACACCATATATTTT. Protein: CSARPSGNTIYF.

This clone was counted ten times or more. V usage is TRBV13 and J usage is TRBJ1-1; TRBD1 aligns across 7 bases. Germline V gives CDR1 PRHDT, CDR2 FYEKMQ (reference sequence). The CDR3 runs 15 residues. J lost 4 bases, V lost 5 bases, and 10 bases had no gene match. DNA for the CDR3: TGTGCCAGCAGCATACGACAGGGAGTGTTCACTGAAGCTTTCTTT. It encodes CASSIRQGVFTEAFF.

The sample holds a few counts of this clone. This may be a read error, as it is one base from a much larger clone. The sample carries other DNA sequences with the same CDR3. CDR3 bases: TGCAGTGCTAGAGACGAGCGTACCTACAATGAGCAGTTCTTC. Protein sequence: CSARDERTYNEQFF. The J gene is TRBJ2-1, the V gene TRBV20-1, with D uncertain. The ends were cut back, 0 bases at V and 2 bases at J, with 8 bases in the middle. The CDR3 extends over 14 amino acids. CDR1 and CDR2 (germline): DFQATT, SNEGSKA (reference sequence).

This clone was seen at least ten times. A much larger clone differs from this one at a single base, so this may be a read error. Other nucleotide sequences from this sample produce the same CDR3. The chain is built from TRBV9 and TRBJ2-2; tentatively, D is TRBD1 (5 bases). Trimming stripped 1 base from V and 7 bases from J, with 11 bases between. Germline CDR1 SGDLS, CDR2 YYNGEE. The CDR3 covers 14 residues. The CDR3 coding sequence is TGTGCCAGCAGCGTAAAAGTAAGGGGCGGGGAGCTGTTTTTT. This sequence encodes CASSVKVRGGELFF.

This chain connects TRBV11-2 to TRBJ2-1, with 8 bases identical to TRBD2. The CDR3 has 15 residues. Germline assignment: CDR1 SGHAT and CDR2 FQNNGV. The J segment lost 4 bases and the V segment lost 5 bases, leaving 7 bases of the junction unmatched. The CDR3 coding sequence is TGTGCCAGCAGCATCGGGACTAGTGCATACAATGAGCAGTTCTTC. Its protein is CASSIGTSAYNEQFF.

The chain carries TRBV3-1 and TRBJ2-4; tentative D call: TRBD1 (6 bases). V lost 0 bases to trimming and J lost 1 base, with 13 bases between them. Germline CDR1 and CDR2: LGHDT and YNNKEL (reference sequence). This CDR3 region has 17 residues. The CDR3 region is CASSQETGGFAKNIQYF. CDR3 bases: TGTGCCAGCAGCCAAGAGACAGGCGGCTTCGCCAAAAACATTCAGTACTTC.

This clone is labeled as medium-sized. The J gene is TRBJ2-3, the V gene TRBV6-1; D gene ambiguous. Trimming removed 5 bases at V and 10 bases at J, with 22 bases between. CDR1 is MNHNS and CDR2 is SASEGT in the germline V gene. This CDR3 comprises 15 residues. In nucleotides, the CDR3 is TGTGCCAGCAGTTCCCAACCGGGTTCGGAAGTGCCGCAGTATTTT. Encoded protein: CASSSQPGSEVPQYF.

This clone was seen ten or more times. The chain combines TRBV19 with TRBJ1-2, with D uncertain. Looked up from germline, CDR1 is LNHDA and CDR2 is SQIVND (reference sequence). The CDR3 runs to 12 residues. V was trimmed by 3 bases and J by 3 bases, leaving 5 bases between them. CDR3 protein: CASSITDYGYTF. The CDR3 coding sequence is TGTGCCAGTAGTATCACAGACTATGGCTACACCTTC. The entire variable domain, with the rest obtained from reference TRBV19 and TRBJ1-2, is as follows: DGGITQSPKYLFRKEGQNVTLSCEQNLNHDAMYWYRQDPGQGLRLIYYSQIVNDFQKGDIAEGYSVSREKKESFPLTVTSAQKNPTAFYLCASSITDYGYTFGSGTRLTVV.

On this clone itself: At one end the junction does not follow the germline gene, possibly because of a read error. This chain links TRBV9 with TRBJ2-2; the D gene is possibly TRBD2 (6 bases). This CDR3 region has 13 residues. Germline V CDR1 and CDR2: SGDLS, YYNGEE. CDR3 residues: CVSSGLLRGELFF. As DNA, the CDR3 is TGTGTCAGCAGCGGACTACTACGCGGGGAGCTGTTTTTT.

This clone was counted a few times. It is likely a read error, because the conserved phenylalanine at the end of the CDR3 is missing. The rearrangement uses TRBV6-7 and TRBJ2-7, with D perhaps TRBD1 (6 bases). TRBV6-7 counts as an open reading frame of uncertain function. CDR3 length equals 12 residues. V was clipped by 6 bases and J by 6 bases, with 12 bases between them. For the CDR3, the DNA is TGTGCCAGCAGATACAGGGATTGCGAGCAGTACCTC. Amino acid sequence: CASRYRDCEQYL.

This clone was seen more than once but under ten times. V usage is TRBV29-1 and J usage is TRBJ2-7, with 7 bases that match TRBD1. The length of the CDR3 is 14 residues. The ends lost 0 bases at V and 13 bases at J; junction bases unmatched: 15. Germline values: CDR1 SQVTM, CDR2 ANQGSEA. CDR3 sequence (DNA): TGCAGCGTTGAAGACGTGGACAGGTGCCAAAGGCACTACTTC. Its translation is CSVEDVDRCQRHYF.

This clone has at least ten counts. DNA for the CDR3: TGCAGTGCTACATTTACTAGCGGGAGTTCCTACGAGCAGTACTTC. The encoded protein is CSATFTSGSSYEQYF. The chain carries TRBV20-1 and TRBJ2-7; 11 bases match TRBD2. There are 15 residues in the CDR3. From germline, CDR1 is DFQATT and CDR2 SNEGSKA (reference sequence). V lost 4 bases to trimming and J lost 1 base; unmatched junction nucleotides: 6.

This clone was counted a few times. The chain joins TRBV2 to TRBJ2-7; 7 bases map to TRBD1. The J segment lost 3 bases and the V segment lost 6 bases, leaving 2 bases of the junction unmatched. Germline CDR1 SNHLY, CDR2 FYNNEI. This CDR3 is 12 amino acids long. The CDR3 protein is CASRWDSYEQYF. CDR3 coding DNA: TGTGCCAGCAGATGGGACAGCTACGAGCAGTACTTC.

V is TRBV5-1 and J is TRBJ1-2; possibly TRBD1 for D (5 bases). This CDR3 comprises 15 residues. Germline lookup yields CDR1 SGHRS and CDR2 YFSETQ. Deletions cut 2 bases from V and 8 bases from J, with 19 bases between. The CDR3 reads CASSLRTWLIDGYTF. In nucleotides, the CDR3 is TGCGCCAGCAGCTTAAGGACATGGTTAATTGACGGCTACACCTTC.

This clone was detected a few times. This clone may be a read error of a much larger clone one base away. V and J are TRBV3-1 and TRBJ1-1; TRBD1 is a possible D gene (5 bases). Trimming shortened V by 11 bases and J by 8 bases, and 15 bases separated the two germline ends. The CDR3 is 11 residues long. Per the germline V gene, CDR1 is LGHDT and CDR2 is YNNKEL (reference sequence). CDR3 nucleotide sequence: TGTGCCTGCAAGAGGGGCAGAGAAGCTTTCTTT. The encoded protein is CACKRGREAFF.

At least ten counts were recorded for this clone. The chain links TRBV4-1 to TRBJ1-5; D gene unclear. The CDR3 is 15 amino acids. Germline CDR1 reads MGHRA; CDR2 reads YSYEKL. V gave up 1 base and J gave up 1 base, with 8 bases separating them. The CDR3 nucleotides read TGCGCCAGCAGCCAAGGCCCGGGAAGCAATCAGCCCCAGCATTTT. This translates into CASSQGPGSNQPQHF.